These T cell receptor beta chains were read from a single sample in a study of blood T cell repertoires in COVID-19. The method was immunoSEQ multiplex PCR; TCRdb's version includes in-frame clones alone and lacks a portion of them. The data contain a few hundred thousand clones, around 89% of them singletons. Sequences were obtained from peripheral blood. The source of these receptors is a woman aged 60-70 years with acute or convalescent COVID-19. Both conserved end residues are part of each CDR3. A D gene is named only where the DNA matches it firmly. Some rows have no size entry. The others give once, few or many, or a class for an expanded clone.

j_call clone_size d_call v_call cdr3_aa cdr3_nt
TRBJ2-5 - - TRBV6-5 CASSYSSRQETQYF TGTGCCAGCAGTTACTCGTCTAGACAAGAGACCCAGTACTTC
TRBJ2-5 - TRBD2 TRBV6-2/TRBV6-3 CASSYGRTRNLKETQYF TGTGCCAGCAGTTACGGTCGGACTAGAAATCTAAAAGAGACCCAGTACTTC
TRBJ2-2 - - TRBV9 CASSVAGSTGELFF TGTGCCAGCAGCGTAGCGGGAAGCACCGGGGAGCTGTTTTTT
TRBJ1-5 - TRBD1 TRBV9 CASSVGQGVGNQPQHF TGTGCCAGCAGCGTGGGACAGGGGGTTGGCAATCAGCCCCAGCATTTT
TRBJ2-1 - - TRBV7-2 CASSFMGLTNEQFF TGTGCCAGCAGCTTCATGGGACTGACCAATGAGCAGTTCTTC
TRBJ2-7 - TRBD2 TRBV15 CATLAGVEQYF TGTGCCACCCTTGCGGGAGTCGAGCAGTACTTC
TRBJ1-3 - - TRBV15 CATSREVGQTRNTIYF TGTGCCACCAGCAGAGAAGTGGGACAAACTAGAAACACCATATATTTT
TRBJ1-1 once - TRBV5-8 CASSLRNTMNTEAFF TGTGCCAGCAGCTTGAGGAATACTATGAACACTGAAGCTTTCTTT
TRBJ2-1 - TRBD1 TRBV7-3 CASSPSGGFPYNEQFF TGTGCCAGCAGCCCCTCAGGGGGTTTCCCCTACAATGAGCAGTTCTTC
TRBJ1-1 - - TRBV29-1 CSVVGDTEAFF TGCAGCGTTGTAGGGGACACTGAAGCTTTCTTT
TRBJ2-2 - - TRBV5-4 CASSLAVAGELFF TGTGCCAGCAGCTTGGCAGTCGCCGGGGAGCTGTTTTTT
TRBJ1-1 - - TRBV19 CASIPGQNTEAFF TGTGCCAGTATCCCGGGACAGAACACTGAAGCTTTCTTT
TRBJ1-1 - - TRBV9 CASSAAPDMNTEAFF TGTGCCAGCAGCGCCGCTCCAGATATGAACACTGAAGCTTTCTTT
TRBJ2-1 - - TRBV6-2/TRBV6-3 CASSRIGGLVYNEQFF TGTGCCAGCAGTAGAATCGGAGGGCTGGTTTACAATGAGCAGTTCTTC
TRBJ2-7 - - TRBV30 CATQRAAYEQYF TGTGCCACCCAGCGGGCCGCCTATGAGCAGTACTTC
TRBJ2-2 - TRBD1 TRBV5-1 CASTWTGAANTGELFF TGCGCCAGCACCTGGACAGGGGCCGCGAACACCGGGGAGCTGTTTTTT
TRBJ1-4 - - TRBV7-2 CASSFGVSNEKLFF TGTGCCAGCAGCTTTGGAGTTTCTAATGAAAAACTGTTTTTT
TRBJ1-2 - - TRBV29-1 CSVVSGYGYTF TGCAGCGTCGTTTCAGGCTATGGCTACACCTTC
TRBJ2-1 - TRBD2 TRBV28 CASSLGLAGLTEQFF TGTGCCAGCAGTTTAGGGCTAGCGGGCCTCACTGAGCAGTTCTTC
TRBJ2-7 - TRBD2 TRBV24-1 CATSALGLAEFSYEQYF TGTGCCACCAGTGCCCTTGGGCTAGCGGAATTCTCCTACGAGCAGTACTTC
TRBJ2-2 - - TRBV6-6 CASSYSKGGELFF TGTGCCAGCAGTTACTCGAAGGGGGGGGAGCTGTTTTTT
TRBJ1-2 - TRBD1 TRBV28 CASRMTGVNYGYTF TGTGCCAGCAGGATGACAGGGGTTAACTATGGCTACACCTTC
TRBJ1-1 - TRBD1 TRBV6-2/TRBV6-3 CASSNGGQMNTEAFF TGTGCCAGCAGCAACGGGGGACAGATGAACACTGAAGCTTTCTTT
TRBJ2-5 - TRBD1 TRBV10-3 CAIKKDRGPETQYF TGTGCCATCAAAAAGGACAGGGGGCCAGAGACCCAGTACTTC
TRBJ1-4 - - TRBV5-1 CASSLPTTTNEKLFF TGCGCCAGCAGCCTTCCCACTACAACTAATGAAAAACTGTTTTTT
TRBJ1-1 once TRBD1 TRBV18 CASSPPWDRVLTEAFF TGTGCCAGCTCACCACCCTGGGACAGGGTATTAACTGAAGCTTTCTTT
TRBJ2-2 - - TRBV11-3 CASSLLGGAGELFF TGTGCCAGCAGCTTGCTTGGCGGGGCCGGGGAGCTGTTTTTT
TRBJ1-1 - - TRBV28 CASSLGQKNTEAFF TGTGCCAGCAGTTTAGGGCAGAAGAACACTGAAGCTTTCTTT
TRBJ1-5 - TRBD1 TRBV19 CASSRDRARYSNQPQHF TGTGCCAGTAGTCGGGACAGGGCGAGATATAGCAATCAGCCCCAGCATTTT
TRBJ2-7 - TRBD2 TRBV5-1 CASSFGLERYEQYF TGCGCCAGCAGCTTCGGACTAGAGAGGTACGAGCAGTACTTC
TRBJ1-2 once TRBD1 TRBV29-1 CSALRGTVPRGNYGYTF TGCAGCGCTTTACGGGGGACAGTCCCTCGGGGTAACTATGGCTACACCTTC